The rows below give T cell receptor beta chains drawn from one sample of a study of blood T cell repertoires in COVID-19. The data were produced by immunoSEQ multiplex PCR, yet TCRdb's version contains in-frame clones alone and is incomplete. The top ten clones hold 7.4% of a sample with around 220,000 clones, approximately 80% of them seen once. The sample taken for sequencing was PBMCs or T cells enriched from blood (not recorded which). Every receptor here comes from a middle-aged woman with acute COVID-19. Both conserved end residues are part of each CDR3.

j_gene: TRBJ2-4
v_gene: TRBV19
CDR3aa: CASNGLDKNIQYF

j_gene: TRBJ2-5
v_gene: TRBV4-3
CDR3aa: CASSQDGGETQYF

j_gene: TRBJ2-1
v_gene: TRBV19
CDR3aa: CASSMGGGSYNEQFF

j_gene: TRBJ2-7
v_gene: TRBV5-4
CDR3aa: CASSRKGLAGFEQYF

j_gene: TRBJ1-2
v_gene: TRBV20-1
CDR3aa: CSAQGFSGYTF

j_gene: TRBJ1-1
v_gene: TRBV15
CDR3aa: CATSRGLTGGNTEAFF

j_gene: TRBJ2-3
v_gene: TRBV5-5
CDR3aa: CASSLGAGVLADTQYF

j_gene: TRBJ2-1
v_gene: TRBV19
CDR3aa: CASSIRAGGTYNEQFF

j_gene: TRBJ1-3
v_gene: TRBV29-1
CDR3aa: CSVHQGSGNTIYF

j_gene: TRBJ1-1
v_gene: TRBV5-1
CDR3aa: CASSLTGGDTEAFF

j_gene: TRBJ2-7
v_gene: TRBV6-1
CDR3aa: CASSESGSPYEQYF

j_gene: TRBJ2-1
v_gene: TRBV5-1
CDR3aa: CASNRKRELGQEQFF

j_gene: TRBJ2-5
v_gene: TRBV10-3
CDR3aa: CAISEGGGQETQYF

j_gene: TRBJ2-7
v_gene: TRBV21-1
CDR3aa: CASSTAGEIYEQYF

j_gene: TRBJ1-3
v_gene: TRBV2
CDR3aa: CASSGYRILRSGNTIYF

j_gene: TRBJ1-3
v_gene: TRBV5-1
CDR3aa: CASSSRDRGPGNTIYF

j_gene: TRBJ2-5
v_gene: TRBV19
CDR3aa: CASSIGRGETQYF

j_gene: TRBJ1-2
v_gene: TRBV2
CDR3aa: CASSYGTPNYGYTF

j_gene: TRBJ2-5
v_gene: TRBV16
CDR3aa: CASSLHPQETQYF

j_gene: TRBJ1-5
v_gene: TRBV30
CDR3aa: CAWSVGQGSNQPQHF

j_gene: TRBJ1-1
v_gene: TRBV30
CDR3aa: CAWSERVPEAFF

j_gene: TRBJ2-7
v_gene: TRBV25-1
CDR3aa: CASSDPPGVEQYF

j_gene: TRBJ1-2
v_gene: TRBV7-7
CDR3aa: CASSPGTGYGYTF

j_gene: TRBJ1-5
v_gene: TRBV2
CDR3aa: CASSAAGGNQPQHF

j_gene: TRBJ2-3
v_gene: TRBV24-1
CDR3aa: CATSEHQDRLGRTDTQYF

j_gene: TRBJ2-2
v_gene: TRBV6-5
CDR3aa: CASSFRLANTGELFF

j_gene: TRBJ2-1
v_gene: TRBV6-5
CDR3aa: CASSYSNQGYEQFF

j_gene: TRBJ1-2
v_gene: TRBV28
CDR3aa: CASSRYRGIGYTF

j_gene: TRBJ2-7
v_gene: TRBV9
CDR3aa: CASSVALLADYEQYF

j_gene: TRBJ1-5
v_gene: TRBV6-2/TRBV6-3
CDR3aa: CASSYALIRGHQPQHF

j_gene: TRBJ1-6
v_gene: TRBV30
CDR3aa: CAWGSGQLNSPLHF

j_gene: TRBJ2-5
v_gene: TRBV4-1
CDR3aa: CASSHVIEGGYQETQYF

j_gene: TRBJ2-1
v_gene: TRBV6-5
CDR3aa: CASSYGTDSYNEQFF

j_gene: TRBJ1-1
v_gene: TRBV5-1
CDR3aa: CASSRRDSNTEAFF

j_gene: TRBJ1-5
v_gene: TRBV28
CDR3aa: CASSLYQGNQPQHF

j_gene: TRBJ2-3
v_gene: TRBV19
CDR3aa: CASSTLTGPDTQYF

j_gene: TRBJ1-2
v_gene: TRBV7-9
CDR3aa: CASSLDSYGYTF

j_gene: TRBJ1-5
v_gene: TRBV7-8
CDR3aa: CASSSTGGGNQPQHF

j_gene: TRBJ1-6
v_gene: TRBV28
CDR3aa: CASSLFGGGGAFSYNSPLHF

j_gene: TRBJ1-6
v_gene: TRBV30
CDR3aa: CAWKQQDNSPLHF

j_gene: TRBJ1-1
v_gene: TRBV12-5
CDR3aa: CASGLGDTLNTEAFF

j_gene: TRBJ2-7
v_gene: TRBV3-1/TRBV3-2
CDR3aa: CASSQVAAQEQYF

j_gene: TRBJ2-5
v_gene: TRBV6-2/TRBV6-3
CDR3aa: CASSYPLAGGPAETQYF

j_gene: TRBJ1-5
v_gene: TRBV28
CDR3aa: CASSLSPQPQHF

j_gene: TRBJ1-1
v_gene: TRBV18
CDR3aa: CASSPPNRRGRNTEAFF

j_gene: TRBJ1-6
v_gene: TRBV27
CDR3aa: CASSSGTGGYSPLHF

j_gene: TRBJ1-2
v_gene: TRBV3-1/TRBV3-2
CDR3aa: CASSQGPGQNYGYTF

j_gene: TRBJ2-1
v_gene: TRBV11-2
CDR3aa: CASSSGTSGSNEQFF

j_gene: TRBJ1-3
v_gene: TRBV7-8
CDR3aa: CASSPGTVGNTIYF

j_gene: TRBJ2-3
v_gene: TRBV19
CDR3aa: CASSIQAASTDTQYF

j_gene: TRBJ1-1
v_gene: TRBV4-3
CDR3aa: CASSQEFGASNTEAFF

j_gene: TRBJ2-3
v_gene: TRBV6-2/TRBV6-3
CDR3aa: CASSYGGGATDTQYF